Presented here are 15 T cell receptor beta chains from one specimen sequenced in a study of tumor and adjacent non-tumor tissue in lung cancer. This sample's RNA came from whole unsorted tissue. The library came from three nested PCR rounds adapted from ARM-PCR protocols. A single record per CDR3 protein comes from TCRdb applying MiXCR to the multiplex PCR reads. The repertoire holds over 130,000 distinct CDR3 sequences, around two thirds seen once, with around a sixth in the top ten. The sample was lung tumor tissue. These receptors were obtained from a man in his 60s with small cell lung cancer.

The chain uses TRBV11-3 and TRBJ2-1; D is ambiguous. CDR3 length: 14 residues. Trimming cost V 5 bases and J 5 bases, with 13 bases left between them. CDR1 and CDR2 from the germline V gene are SGHNT and YENEEA. The CDR3: CASSPQSANNEQFF. DNA of the CDR3: TGTGCCAGCAGCCCTCAGAGCGCGAACAATGAGCAGTTCTTC.

Regarding this clonotype: The junction does not match germline at one end; this may be a read error. This chain joins TRBV4-1 and TRBJ2-1, with D unclear. This CDR3 has 13 residues. Germline lookup yields CDR1 MGHRA and CDR2 YSYEKL. Written as DNA, the CDR3 is TGCGCCAGCAACCAAGGAACGTCAGAGGAGCAGTTCTTC. Translation gives CASNQGTSEEQFF.

This clonotype was counted only a few times. The chain joins TRBV15 to TRBJ2-1; 10 positions agree with TRBD2. The CDR3 is 17 amino acids. With 5 bases clipped from V and 9 bases from J, the junction kept 16 bases outside the gene matches. Germline CDR1 reads LNHNV; CDR2 reads YYDKDF (reference sequence). Written as DNA, the CDR3 is TGTGCCACCAGCCCCCACACACTAGCGGGGTGGGGTGGTGAGCAGTTCTTC. As protein: CATSPHTLAGWGGEQFF.

CDR3 amino acids: CASSYFGKPQHF. The CDR3 nucleotides are TGTGCCAGCAGTTATTTTGGAAAGCCCCAGCATTTT. This rearrangement joins TRBV6-6 to TRBJ1-5, with D unclear. Germline loops: CDR1 MNHNY, CDR2 SVGAGI (reference sequence). Trimming pared 3 bases from V and 8 bases from J, leaving 8 bases between. The CDR3 consists of 12 residues.

Here the CDR3 reads CASSYATRETQYF. CDR3 DNA: TGTGCCAGCAGTTACGCCACAAGAGAGACCCAGTACTTC. This sequence joins TRBV6-5 and TRBJ2-5, with unresolved D. Germline values: CDR1 MNHEY, CDR2 SVGAGI. The CDR3 totals 13 residues. V lost 2 bases to trimming and J lost 4 bases, with 8 bases between them.

This clonotype was seen more than once but under ten times. The CDR3 loop reads CSGLTGARETQYF. CDR3 sequence (DNA): TGCAGCGGCCTGACAGGCGCGAGGGAGACCCAGTACTTC. The chain links TRBV29-1 to TRBJ2-5, with TRBD1 as a possible D gene (6 bases). The germline CDR1 and CDR2 sequences are SQVTM and ANQGSEA. Trimming pared 7 bases from V and 5 bases from J, leaving 17 bases between. This CDR3 is built from 13 residues.

This sequence joins TRBV4-2 and TRBJ2-7, with 16 bases lining up with TRBD2. The CDR3 length is 17 residues. Trimming removed 3 bases from V and 6 bases from J; junction bases left unmatched: 8. Germline loops: CDR1 LGHNA, CDR2 YNFKEQ. The CDR3 reads CASSHPGLAGGPPEQYF. The CDR3 nucleotides are TGTGCCAGCAGCCACCCGGGACTAGCGGGAGGGCCCCCCGAGCAGTACTTC.

The table lists this clonotype with a count of one. This chain connects TRBV20-1 to TRBJ2-7, with TRBD1 identical over 8 bases. Germline V gene lookup returns CDR1 DFQATT and CDR2 SNEGSKA (reference sequence). This CDR3 has 14 residues. CDR3 sequence: CNATIGQGSYEQYF. As DNA, the CDR3 is TGCAATGCCACCATAGGACAGGGCTCCTACGAGCAGTACTTC.

The chain joins TRBV6-5 to TRBJ2-7; TRBD1 matches at 8 bases. CDR3 length: 14 amino acids. J gave up 6 bases and V 0 bases, and 4 bases lay outside the gene matches. Germline assignment: CDR1 MNHEY and CDR2 SVGAGI. This CDR3 is CASSYSGRGREQYF. In DNA form, the CDR3 reads TGTGCCAGCAGTTACTCGGGCAGGGGGCGCGAGCAGTACTTC.

This clonotype has ten or more counts. This chain connects TRBV11-2 to TRBJ2-7; tentatively, D is TRBD2 (5 bases). CDR3 length equals 13 residues. Germline CDR1 and CDR2: SGHAT and FQNNGV. V lost 0 bases and J lost 6, with 9 bases in between. The CDR3 loop is CASSLEPGSEQYV. In DNA, the CDR3 is TGTGCCAGCAGCTTAGAGCCGGGGAGCGAGCAGTACGTC.

Notes on this clonotype: A single base separates this from a much larger clone, so it may be a read error. The chain employs TRBV6-5 and TRBJ1-2; D not resolved. Germline V lookup: CDR1 MNHEY, CDR2 SVGAGI. This CDR3 has 15 amino acids. In DNA form, the CDR3 reads TGTGCCAGCAGTTCGGGCCCTCTCAGAGACTATAGCTACACCTTC. This translates into CASSSGPLRDYSYTF.

In regard to this clonotype: The junction differs from germline at one of its ends, possibly a read error. The V call is TRBV11-2, the J call TRBJ2-5; unclear D gene. CDR1 SGHAT and CDR2 FQNNGV come from the germline V gene. There are 15 residues in the CDR3. The CDR3 is CASSLRSQDLETHYF. The CDR3 DNA reads as TGTGCCAGCAGCTTGAGGTCTCAGGACCTGGAGACCCATTACTTC.

This clonotype was seen only a few times. At one of its ends the junction is not consistent with the germline gene, which may arise from a read error. The J gene is TRBJ2-2, the V gene TRBV4-2; the D gene is possibly TRBD2 (5 bases). This CDR3 has 16 residues. CDR1 LGHNA and CDR2 YNFKEQ come from the germline V gene. The CDR3: CTSGQERGVAAGELFF. CDR3 DNA sequence: TGTACCAGCGGCCAGGAGAGAGGAGTCGCTGCCGGGGAGCTGTTTTTT.

V and J are TRBV5-4 and TRBJ2-7; 9 bases fit TRBD1. Germline V gene lookup returns CDR1 SGHNT and CDR2 YYREEE (reference sequence). Trimming took 4 bases from V and 11 from J; bases not matched to a gene: 13. This CDR3 has 14 residues. The CDR3, as DNA: TGTGCCAGCAGCCATCCCGGGACAGGGCACAAGAAGTACTTC. Protein: CASSHPGTGHKKYF.

Worth noting for this clonotype: Given a much more abundant clone one base away, this may be a read error. V and J are TRBV6-1 and TRBJ1-5; 7 bases line up with TRBD1. This CDR3 region has 15 residues. Germline values: CDR1 MNHNS, CDR2 SASEGT. The CDR3 DNA reads as TGTGCCAGCAGGGGCGCGACAGGGCCGAATCAGCCCAAGCATTTT. It codes for CASRGATGPNQPKHF.